This T cell receptor beta chain is from a study of Ad26.COV2.S vaccination and SARS-CoV-2 variants. Study results and limitations: Researchers cautioned that TCR breadth and depth analyses may have underestimated total T cell responses.

The method was immunoSEQ multiplex PCR; TCRdb's version includes in-frame clones alone and lacks a portion of them. The sample includes some 330,000 clones, 90% of them seen just once. Treatment defined: approximately 18 received Ad26.COV2.S at low or high dose, single or two shots; 5 received placebo; per-sample allocation not given. After the first vaccine or placebo injection, samples were drawn on day 63. Whoever gave the sample was an adult aged 18-55 years in Boston. Ad26 vector vaccine expressed Wuhan-strain SARS-CoV-2 spike. The V gene lost 2 bases and the J gene lost 2 bases, with 4 bases spanning the gap. CDR1 and CDR2 from the germline V gene are KGHSH and LQKENI. There are 14 residues in the CDR3. Comment on this clone: Its cognate antigen is unknown.

The TCR comes from a person between 18 and 65 years old who received the Ad26.COV2.S COVID-19 vaccine or a placebo. The rearrangement uses TRBV18 and TRBJ1-6; D is uncertain. The sequences come from peripheral blood, collected in a trial of Ad26.COV2.S vaccine versus placebo. In DNA, the CDR3 is TGTGCCAGCTCACCAGACACCTATAATTCACCCCTCCACTTT. Translation gives CASSPDTYNSPLHF.